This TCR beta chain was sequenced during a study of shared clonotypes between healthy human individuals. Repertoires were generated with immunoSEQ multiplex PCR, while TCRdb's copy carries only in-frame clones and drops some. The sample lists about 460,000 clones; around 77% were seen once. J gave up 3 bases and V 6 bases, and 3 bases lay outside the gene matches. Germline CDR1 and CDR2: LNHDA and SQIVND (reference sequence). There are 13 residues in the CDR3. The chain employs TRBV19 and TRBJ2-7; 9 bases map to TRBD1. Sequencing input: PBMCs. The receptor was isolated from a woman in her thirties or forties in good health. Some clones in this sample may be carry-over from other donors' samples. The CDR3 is CASSRDRVYEQYF. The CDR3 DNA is TGTGCCAGTAGCCGGGACAGGGTCTACGAGCAGTACTTC.